These 15 T cell receptor beta chains were all obtained from the same sample, sequenced in a study of blood T cell repertoires in COVID-19. Measured with immunoSEQ multiplex PCR; TCRdb has only the in-frame clones, and not every one. In the table there are around 170,000 clones, approximately 80% of which are singletons. Material for sequencing was PBMCs or T cells enriched from blood (not recorded which). The receptors here all came from a man in his 60s who had been exposed to COVID-19.

The chain carries TRBV15 and TRBJ1-5; no definite D call. This CDR3 is 12 amino acids long. The V gene lost 2 bases and the J gene lost 4 bases, with 3 bases spanning the gap. Looked up from germline, CDR1 is LNHNV and CDR2 is YYDKDF (reference sequence). CDR3 in DNA: TGTGCCACCAGCAGACAAAATCAGCCCCAGCATTTT. Its protein is CATSRQNQPQHF.

V usage is TRBV27 and J usage is TRBJ1-2, with D perhaps matching TRBD1 (6 bases). Trimming pared 7 bases from V and 12 bases from J, leaving 18 bases between. From germline, CDR1 is MNHEY and CDR2 SMNVEV (reference sequence). This CDR3 is 12 amino acids long. The CDR3 sequence is CASMGGQSKNTF. CDR3 DNA sequence: TGTGCCAGCATGGGGGGGCAGAGTAAGAACACCTTC.

This clone was detected once. The CDR3 protein is CASSLRPGTGDTEAFF. The CDR3 DNA reads TGTGCCAGCAGCTTACGCCCCGGGACAGGGGACACTGAAGCTTTCTTT. The chain has TRBV7-3 and TRBJ1-1, with 10 bases identical to TRBD1. The CDR3 runs 16 residues. V lost 2 bases, J lost 3 bases, and 6 bases stayed unmatched. The germline gives CDR1 SGHTA, CDR2 FQGTGA.

The V call is TRBV6-5, the J call TRBJ2-1, with 10 bases that match TRBD2. The CDR3 consists of 13 residues. Germline-derived CDR1 and CDR2 are MNHEY and SVGAGI. V lost 7 bases, J lost 6 bases, and 3 bases stayed unmatched. The CDR3 bases are TGTGCCAGCACTTCTAGCGGGAGCAATGAGCAGTTCTTC. The encoded protein is CASTSSGSNEQFF.

J is TRBJ1-1 and V is TRBV2; D is possibly TRBD1 (5 bases). V lost 6 bases and J lost 1, with 12 bases in between. This CDR3 region has 14 residues. Per the germline V gene, CDR1 is SNHLY and CDR2 is FYNNEI. The CDR3 DNA sequence: TGTGCCAGCAGCCCAGGGTTCCCGAACACTGAAGCTTTCTTT. Translating gives CASSPGFPNTEAFF.

The gene calls are TRBV9 and TRBJ1-1; 8 positions agree with TRBD1. The germline gives CDR1 SGDLS, CDR2 YYNGEE. The CDR3 length is 14 residues. Trimming cost V 4 bases and J 3 bases; bases outside gene matches: 5. CDR3 protein: CASSHLQGDTEAFF. The CDR3 nucleotides are TGTGCCAGCAGCCATCTACAGGGGGACACTGAAGCTTTCTTT.

This rearrangement joins TRBV4-3 to TRBJ1-1; D is possibly TRBD1 (5 bases). CDR3 length: 14 residues. The germline V and J ends were trimmed by 0 bases and 3 bases, with 8 bases remaining between them. CDR1 and CDR2 (germline): LGHNA, YSLEER. CDR3 bases: TGCGCCAGCAGCCAAGATGCCAGGGACACTGAAGCTTTCTTT. It is translated as CASSQDARDTEAFF.

The CDR3: CASSQGDSGYEQYF. The CDR3 DNA reads as TGTGCCAGCAGCCAAGGAGATAGCGGCTACGAGCAGTACTTC. The chain employs TRBV14 and TRBJ2-7; D may be TRBD2 (6 bases). Germline CDR1 reads SGHDN; CDR2 reads FVKESK. The V end lost 1 base, the J end lost 3 bases, and 10 bases lay between the germline ends. CDR3 size: 14 residues.

The genes are TRBV15 and TRBJ2-5; 7 nucleotides agree with TRBD2. CDR1 LNHNV and CDR2 YYDKDF come from the germline V gene (reference sequence). After removal of 9 bases from V and 2 bases from J, the junction contained 9 bases not matched to a gene. CDR3 length: 14 residues. The CDR3 nucleotides are TGTGCCACTTCGACGGGGGGTGTTCAAGAGACCCAGTACTTC. Its protein product is CATSTGGVQETQYF.

The J gene is TRBJ1-1, the V gene TRBV24-1; 7 nucleotides line up with TRBD1. Germline-derived CDR1 and CDR2 are KGHDR and SFDVKD. V gave up 4 bases and J gave up 1 base; unmatched junction bases: 5. The CDR3 has 15 amino acids. DNA for the CDR3: TGTGCCACCAGTGACCGACAGGGACCGAACACTGAAGCTTTCTTT. It is translated as CATSDRQGPNTEAFF.

V and J are TRBV2 and TRBJ1-5; D unresolved. Trimming stripped 2 bases from V and 4 bases from J, with 9 bases between. Germline CDR1 and CDR2: SNHLY and FYNNEI. This CDR3 contains 14 residues. CDR3 protein: CASSESQANQPQHF. CDR3 in DNA: TGTGCCAGCAGTGAAAGTCAGGCAAATCAGCCCCAGCATTTT.

The chain uses TRBV11-2 and TRBJ1-2; 8 nucleotides line up with TRBD1. This CDR3 contains 16 residues. Germline values: CDR1 SGHAT, CDR2 FQNNGV. The junction had 7 bases not matched to a gene; V was cut back by 4 bases and J by 0 bases. CDR3 loop: CASSWGGTGTNYGYTF. DNA of the CDR3: TGTGCCAGCAGCTGGGGTGGGACAGGCACTAACTATGGCTACACCTTC. Filled out from reference TRBV11-2 and TRBJ1-2, the complete variable domain reads EAGVAQSPRYKIIEKRQSVAFWCNPISGHATLYWYQQILGQGPKLLIQFQNNGVVDDSQLPKDRFSAERLKGVDSTLKIQPAKLEDSAVYLCASSWGGTGTNYGYTFGSGTRLTVV.

The CDR3: CASSGVVRETQYF. CDR3 DNA sequence: TGTGCCAGCAGTGGAGTTGTACGAGAGACCCAGTACTTC. This chain links TRBV12-3 or TRBV12-4 with TRBJ2-5; D remains ambiguous. Trimming took off 5 bases at V and 4 bases at J, with 11 bases between the two ends. This CDR3 is 13 amino acids long.

This rearrangement joins TRBV6-6 to TRBJ1-5; D remains ambiguous. The CDR3 runs 14 residues. Germline V gives CDR1 MNHNY, CDR2 SVGAGI (reference sequence). V dropped 5 bases and J dropped 1 base, with 9 bases sitting between them. CDR3 protein: CASSQYLSNQPQHF. DNA for the CDR3: TGTGCCAGCAGTCAATATTTAAGCAATCAGCCCCAGCATTTT.

This clone has a handful of counts. The rearrangement links TRBV30 to TRBJ1-5; tentative D call: TRBD1 (5 bases). CDR1 is GTSNPN and CDR2 is SVGIG in the germline V gene (reference sequence). This CDR3 spans 13 amino acids. Trimming cost V 4 bases and J 9 bases, with 16 bases left between them. CDR3 in DNA: TGTGCCTGGAACCGACTAGGGAGGGGGCCCCAGCATTTT. Its protein product is CAWNRLGRGPQHF.